This entry lists 18 T cell receptor beta chains sequenced from one sample in a study of blood T cell repertoires in COVID-19. TCRdb keeps only in-frame clones here, not all; method: immunoSEQ multiplex PCR. This repertoire shows about 150,000 clones, approximately 88% found once; its top ten account for 10%. Sequencing input: peripheral blood. The receptors derive from a man between 60 and 75 years old with active or convalescent COVID-19.

The J gene is TRBJ2-3, the V gene TRBV5-1; tentatively, D is TRBD2 (5 bases). V lost 4 bases and J 2 bases, leaving 8 bases between the germline ends. This CDR3 has 13 residues. The germline V gene has CDR1 SGHRS and CDR2 YFSETQ. CDR3 amino acids: CASSRGITDTQYF. The CDR3 coding sequence is TGCGCCAGCAGCAGAGGGATCACAGATACGCAGTATTTT.

The rearrangement uses TRBV28 and TRBJ2-2; D is uncertain. The CDR3 spans 12 residues. V was pared by 3 bases and J by 6 bases, with 5 bases between. CDR1 and CDR2 (germline): MDHEN, SYDVKM. The CDR3: CASSFRAGELFF. The CDR3 coding sequence is TGTGCCAGCAGTTTTCGGGCCGGGGAGCTGTTTTTT.

The chain has TRBV5-1 and TRBJ1-1, with a possible D match to TRBD1 (5 bases). The CDR3 has 14 residues. V was cut by 0 bases and J by 1 base, with 7 bases left in between. CDR1 and CDR2 (germline): SGHRS, YFSETQ. The CDR3 DNA reads as TGCGCCAGCAGCTTGGGACAGCCGAACACTGAAGCTTTCTTT. Translated, it gives CASSLGQPNTEAFF.

The CDR3 here is CASSPGQGVWEQYF. CDR3 nucleotides: TGTGCCAGCAGTCCGGGACAGGGGGTATGGGAGCAGTACTTC. The gene calls are TRBV6-5 and TRBJ2-7; 11 nucleotides align to TRBD1. Germline CDR1 reads MNHEY; CDR2 reads SVGAGI. V lost 5 bases and J lost 7; bases outside the gene matches: 7. The CDR3 has 14 residues.

V gene TRBV7-8 combines with J gene TRBJ2-5; maybe TRBD1 (7 bases). This CDR3 has 14 amino acids. Germline CDR1 reads SGHVS; CDR2 reads FQNEAQ. V gave up 2 bases and J gave up 4 bases, with 11 bases separating them. The CDR3 region is CASSLNRGGETQYF. The CDR3 coding sequence is TGTGCCAGCAGCTTAAACAGGGGAGGAGAGACCCAGTACTTC.

The chain couples TRBV27 to TRBJ2-5; tentative D call: TRBD1 (5 bases). The germline CDR1 and CDR2 sequences are MNHEY and SMNVEV (reference sequence). This CDR3 is 14 amino acids long. Trimming shortened V by 2 bases and J by 2 bases, and 9 bases separated the two germline ends. The CDR3 bases are TGTGCCAGCAGTTTAGGGGCGAATCAAGAGACCCAGTACTTC. Protein: CASSLGANQETQYF.

V usage is TRBV18 and J usage is TRBJ2-1; 9 positions agree with TRBD2. CDR3 length equals 16 residues. V shed 4 bases and J 0 bases; nucleotides not matched to a gene: 4. From germline, CDR1 is KGHSH and CDR2 LQKENI. CDR3 region: CASSQLAGVSYNEQFF. CDR3 bases: TGTGCCAGCTCACAACTAGCGGGCGTCTCCTACAATGAGCAGTTCTTC. Based on the CDR3 plus reference TRBV18 and TRBJ2-1, the full variable domain is NAGVMQNPRHLVRRRGQEARLRCSPMKGHSHVYWYRQLPEEGLKFMVYLQKENIIDESGMPKERFSAEFPKEGPSILRIQQVVRGDSAAYFCASSQLAGVSYNEQFFGPGTRLTVL.

The table lists this clone with a count of one. CDR3 in amino acids: CASSMGRISNQPQHF. The CDR3 coding sequence is TGTGCCAGCAGTATGGGGCGGATCAGCAATCAGCCCCAGCATTTT. The rearrangement uses TRBV2 and TRBJ1-5, with D maybe TRBD1 (5 bases). Per germline, CDR1 SNHLY and CDR2 FYNNEI. Trimming pared 5 bases from V and 1 base from J, leaving 12 bases between. The CDR3 contains 15 residues.

The gene calls are TRBV24-1 and TRBJ2-2, with 8 bases matching TRBD1. The CDR3 has 16 residues. Germline V CDR1 and CDR2: KGHDR, SFDVKD. The ends lost 3 bases at V and 7 bases at J; junction bases unmatched: 9. CDR3 sequence reads: CATSDPKGQVVGELFF. The CDR3 nucleotides are TGTGCCACCAGTGATCCTAAGGGACAGGTCGTCGGGGAGCTGTTTTTT.

The CDR3 region is CASIMGLNRDNEQFF. The CDR3 DNA sequence: TGTGCCAGCATTATGGGCCTTAATCGTGACAATGAGCAGTTCTTC. The chain uses TRBV28 and TRBJ2-1; D gene ambiguous. CDR3 size: 15 residues. Germline CDR1 is MDHEN and CDR2 is SYDVKM. V lost 7 bases and J 5 bases, leaving 18 bases between the germline ends.

CDR3 DNA: TGTGCCAGCAGTTGGACACCCGATACGCAGTATTTT. This codes for CASSWTPDTQYF. This chain joins TRBV2 and TRBJ2-3, with a possible D match to TRBD1 (5 bases). Deletions cut 5 bases from V and 6 bases from J, with 9 bases between. The CDR3 totals 12 residues. Germline V gene lookup returns CDR1 SNHLY and CDR2 FYNNEI.

The count of this clone is one. The CDR3 sequence: CASSGGQGAINQQFF. CDR3 coding DNA: TGTGCCAGCTCAGGGGGACAGGGGGCGATTAATCAGCAGTTCTTC. This sequence joins TRBV18 and TRBJ2-1, with 12 nucleotides matching TRBD1. V lost 5 bases and J lost 11; bases outside the gene matches: 10. The CDR3 has 15 amino acids. Germline V gene data show CDR1 as KGHSH and CDR2 as LQKENI.

The chain is built from TRBV6-1 and TRBJ1-2; D is uncertain. Looked up from germline, CDR1 is MNHNS and CDR2 is SASEGT. Trimming pared 2 bases from V and 4 bases from J, leaving 17 bases between. The CDR3 length is 16 residues. The CDR3 sequence: CASSESYGRGSYGYTF. Written as DNA, the CDR3 is TGTGCCAGCAGTGAATCATACGGTCGGGGAAGCTATGGCTACACCTTC.

This clone was picked up a small number of times. V is TRBV29-1 and J is TRBJ2-1, with 14 bases aligning to TRBD2. This CDR3 has 15 amino acids. Looked up from germline, CDR1 is SQVTM and CDR2 is ANQGSEA. Losses at the gene ends were 6 bases for V and 7 bases for J; bases not matched to a gene: 8. The CDR3, as DNA: TGCAGCGTGAGGGGACTAGCGGGAGTACTGAATGAGCAGTTCTTC. Protein: CSVRGLAGVLNEQFF.

V usage is TRBV6-2 or TRBV6-3 and J usage is TRBJ1-2, with 7 bases matching TRBD1. Germline V lookup: CDR1 MNHEY, CDR2 SVGEGT. The CDR3 runs to 17 residues. V dropped 0 bases and J dropped 1; count of bases not matched to a gene: 8. CDR3 loop: CASSYSRTGLINYGYTF. The CDR3 DNA sequence: TGTGCCAGCAGTTACTCGAGGACAGGACTGATTAACTATGGCTACACCTTC.

This chain links TRBV7-3 with TRBJ2-7; 9 bases map to TRBD1. The CDR3 runs 15 residues. The germline V gene encodes CDR1 SGHTA and CDR2 FQGTGA. Losses at the gene ends were 0 bases for V and 7 bases for J; bases not matched to a gene: 7. CDR3 amino acids: CASSLTPGTGKEQYF. CDR3 nucleotides: TGTGCCAGCAGCTTAACCCCCGGGACAGGGAAAGAGCAGTACTTC.

The chain combines TRBV30 with TRBJ1-1; 9 bases line up with TRBD1. Germline lookup yields CDR1 GTSNPN and CDR2 SVGIG (reference sequence). The V segment lost 2 bases and the J segment 5 bases; nucleotides outside the gene matches: 3. The CDR3 is 13 amino acids. CDR3: CAWSTGGRTEAFF. The CDR3 DNA reads as TGTGCCTGGAGTACAGGGGGCCGGACTGAAGCTTTCTTT.

The V gene is TRBV28, the J gene TRBJ1-1; TRBD1 matches 9 bases. Germline CDR1 and CDR2: MDHEN and SYDVKM. This CDR3 is 16 amino acids long. V lost 6 bases and J lost 5; bases outside the gene matches: 13. The CDR3 DNA reads as TGTGCCAGCAGACCTCCACAGGGGGCAATGGGAACTGAAGCTTTCTTT. It codes for CASRPPQGAMGTEAFF.